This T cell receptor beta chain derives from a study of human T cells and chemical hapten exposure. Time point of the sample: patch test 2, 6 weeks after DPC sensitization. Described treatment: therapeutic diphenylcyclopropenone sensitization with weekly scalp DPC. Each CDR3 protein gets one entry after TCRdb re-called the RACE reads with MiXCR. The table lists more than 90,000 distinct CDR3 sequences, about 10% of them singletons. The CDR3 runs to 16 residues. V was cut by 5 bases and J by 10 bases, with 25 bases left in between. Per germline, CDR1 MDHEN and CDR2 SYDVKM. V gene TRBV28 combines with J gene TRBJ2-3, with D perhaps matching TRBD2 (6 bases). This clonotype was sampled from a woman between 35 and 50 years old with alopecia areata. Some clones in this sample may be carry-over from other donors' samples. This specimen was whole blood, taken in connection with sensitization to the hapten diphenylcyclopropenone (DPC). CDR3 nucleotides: TGTGCCAGCAGTCCCACGCTCTCCCTTAGCGGTGGGCCGCAGTATTTT. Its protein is CASSPTLSLSGGPQYF.